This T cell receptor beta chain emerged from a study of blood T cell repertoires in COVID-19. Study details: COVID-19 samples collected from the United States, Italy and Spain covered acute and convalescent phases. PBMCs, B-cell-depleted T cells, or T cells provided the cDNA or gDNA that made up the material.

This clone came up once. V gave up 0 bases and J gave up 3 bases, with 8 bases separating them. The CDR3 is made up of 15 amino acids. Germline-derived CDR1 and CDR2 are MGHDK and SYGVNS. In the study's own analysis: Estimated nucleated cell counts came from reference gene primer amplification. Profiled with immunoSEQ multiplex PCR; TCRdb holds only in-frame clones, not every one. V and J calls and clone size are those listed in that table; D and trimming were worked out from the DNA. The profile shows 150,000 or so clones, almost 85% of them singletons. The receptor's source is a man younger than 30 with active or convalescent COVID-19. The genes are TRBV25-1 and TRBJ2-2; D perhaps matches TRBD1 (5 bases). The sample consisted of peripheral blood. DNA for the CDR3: TGTGCCAGCAGTGAATATTGGACACACACCGGGGAGCTGTTTTTT. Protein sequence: CASSEYWTHTGELFF.